These 6 T cell receptor beta chains were all obtained from the same sample, sequenced in a study of T cell changes during pregnancy in multiple sclerosis. The repertoire was sequenced with immunoSEQ multiplex PCR; TCRdb's copy has only in-frame clones and lacks some. The sample consists of tens of thousands of clones, roughly 88% of them appearing once. The sample here was peripheral blood, taken in the second trimester of pregnancy. The receptors derive from a female donor with multiple sclerosis, enrolled in a pregnancy study.

V is TRBV29-1 and J is TRBJ1-3, with D tentatively TRBD1 (6 bases). V was shortened by 5 bases and J by 0 bases, with 8 bases between the two germline ends. Germline loops: CDR1 SQVTM, CDR2 ANQGSEA. The CDR3 spans 13 residues. CDR3 sequence reads: CSVRQDSGNTIYF. In DNA, the CDR3 is TGCAGCGTTCGACAGGACTCTGGAAACACCATATATTTT.

V gene TRBV28 combines with J gene TRBJ1-6; 9 bases line up with TRBD1. There are 12 residues in the CDR3. Germline loops: CDR1 MDHEN, CDR2 SYDVKM. J gave up 10 bases and V 8 bases, and 3 bases lay outside the gene matches. The DNA for the CDR3 is TGTGCCAGCCGGGACAGGGAGTCACCCCTCCACTTT. This gives the protein CASRDRESPLHF.

This chain joins TRBV9 and TRBJ1-1, with D possibly TRBD1 on 5 matching bases. With 0 bases removed from V and 1 base from J, the gap between germline ends came to 13 bases. CDR3 length: 16 residues. Germline values: CDR1 SGDLS, CDR2 YYNGEE. The CDR3 sequence is CASSVDPGQGNTEAFF. DNA for the CDR3: TGTGCCAGCAGCGTAGACCCCGGACAAGGGAACACTGAAGCTTTCTTT.

The chain employs TRBV30 and TRBJ1-6; TRBD1 aligns across 7 bases. V shed 0 bases and J 7 bases; nucleotides not matched to a gene: 6. Germline V gene data show CDR1 as GTSNPN and CDR2 as SVGIG (reference sequence). This CDR3 spans 15 amino acids. The CDR3 spells CAWSVRDRRNSPLHF. The CDR3 DNA reads TGTGCCTGGAGTGTACGGGACAGAAGAAATTCACCCCTCCACTTT.

This clone was observed a single time. The chain has TRBV9 and TRBJ2-5, with 8 positions matching TRBD2. The CDR3 is 15 amino acids. CDR1 is SGDLS, CDR2 YYNGEE, per germline. V lost 0 bases, J lost 5 bases, and 6 bases stayed unmatched. The CDR3, as DNA: TGTGCCAGCAGCGTAGGACGGGGGGGCGTCGAGACCCAGTACTTC. Translated: CASSVGRGGVETQYF.

The V call is TRBV9, the J call TRBJ1-1, with D uncertain. The length of the CDR3 is 14 residues. Deletions cut 7 bases from V and 0 bases from J, with 13 bases between. Germline V CDR1 and CDR2: SGDLS, YYNGEE. The CDR3 DNA sequence: TGTGCCAGCGGCCCCTATGCGGTGAACACTGAAGCTTTCTTT. This sequence encodes CASGPYAVNTEAFF.